A selection of T cell receptor beta chains follows, all from one sample in a study of blood T cells in healthy people across ages. TCRdb used MiXCR to reprocess the 5' RACE reads, holding one entry per CDR3 protein. The table lists about 840,000 distinct CDR3 sequences, 25% to 30% of them singletons. The same sample was also used in a study of T cells of mothers and their children.

The sequenced material came from blood. The receptor source for this set is a middle-aged woman in good health. Both conserved end residues are part of each CDR3. The D gene is left open where the match is weak. Size is stated for part of the rows, as once, few or many counts, or as a class when the clone is expanded.

cdr3_length: 15; clone_size: many; j_call: TRBJ2-4; d_call: .; v_call: TRBV15; cdr3_nt: TGTGCCACCAGCAGATTTGCCGCAGGGGAGAACATTCAGTACTTC; cdr3_aa: CATSRFAAGENIQYF
cdr3_length: 15; clone_size: .; j_call: TRBJ2-3; d_call: .; v_call: TRBV6-4; cdr3_nt: TGTGACAGCAGTGGTGAGCCGAGGGGCACAGATACGCAGTATTTT; cdr3_aa: CDSSGEPRGTDTQYF
cdr3_length: 16; clone_size: .; j_call: TRBJ2-3; d_call: TRBD1; v_call: TRBV7-2; cdr3_nt: TGTGCCAGCAGCCCTAGGCTGGGACAGGGGACAGATACGCAGTATTTT; cdr3_aa: CASSPRLGQGTDTQYF
cdr3_length: 18; clone_size: .; j_call: TRBJ1-6; d_call: .; v_call: TRBV4-3; cdr3_nt: TGCGCCAGCAGCCAAGTAGCCGTCGGCAGGGAGTATGGTTCACCCCTCCACTTT; cdr3_aa: CASSQVAVGREYGSPLHF
cdr3_length: 20; clone_size: many; j_call: TRBJ2-7; d_call: TRBD2; v_call: TRBV4-1; cdr3_nt: TGCGCCAGCAGCCAACAAGATTTTTTAGGCGCCGGGACTAGCTCCTACGAGCAGTACTTC; cdr3_aa: CASSQQDFLGAGTSSYEQYF
cdr3_length: 13; clone_size: .; j_call: TRBJ1-1; d_call: TRBD1; v_call: TRBV18; cdr3_nt: TGTGCCAGCTCATCAGGGGGATGGACTGAAGCTTTCTTT; cdr3_aa: CASSSGGWTEAFF
cdr3_length: 19; clone_size: .; j_call: TRBJ2-1; d_call: TRBD1; v_call: TRBV13; cdr3_nt: TGTGCCAGCAGTTTACGGGGCAGGGGGCTCCCATGGGACTACAATGAGCAGTTCTTC; cdr3_aa: CASSLRGRGLPWDYNEQFF
cdr3_length: 12; clone_size: few; j_call: TRBJ2-1; d_call: TRBD2; v_call: TRBV28; cdr3_nt: TGTGCCAGTTATTCGACCGGGACTAGCGAGTTCTTC; cdr3_aa: CASYSTGTSEFF
cdr3_length: 16; clone_size: .; j_call: TRBJ2-5; d_call: .; v_call: TRBV4-1; cdr3_nt: TGCGCCAGCAGCCAAGTGGGCGGAACTCACCAAGAGACCCAGTACTTC; cdr3_aa: CASSQVGGTHQETQYF
cdr3_length: 13; clone_size: .; j_call: TRBJ2-5; d_call: TRBD2; v_call: TRBV20-1; cdr3_nt: TGCAGTGCCCCGACTAGCACCCTGGAGACCCAGTACTTC; cdr3_aa: CSAPTSTLETQYF
cdr3_length: 14; clone_size: .; j_call: TRBJ2-5; d_call: TRBD2; v_call: TRBV10-3; cdr3_nt: TGTGCCAGCAGACTAGCGGGGGCCACAGAGACCCAGTACTTC; cdr3_aa: CASRLAGATETQYF
cdr3_length: 15; clone_size: .; j_call: TRBJ2-3; d_call: TRBD1; v_call: TRBV14; cdr3_nt: TGTGCCAGCATCATTAACAGGGGCAGCACAGATACGCAGTATTTT; cdr3_aa: CASIINRGSTDTQYF
cdr3_length: 12; clone_size: many; j_call: TRBJ2-5; d_call: .; v_call: TRBV29-1; cdr3_nt: TGCAGCGTTGAGAAGGGAATAGAGACCCAGTACTTC; cdr3_aa: CSVEKGIETQYF
cdr3_length: 12; clone_size: many; j_call: TRBJ2-5; d_call: .; v_call: TRBV7-9; cdr3_nt: TGTGCCAGCAGCCCCCTAGGAAAGACCCAGTACTTC; cdr3_aa: CASSPLGKTQYF
cdr3_length: 12; clone_size: few; j_call: TRBJ2-1; d_call: .; v_call: TRBV28; cdr3_nt: TGTGCCAGCAGCCCCACAGTCAATGAGCAGTTCTTC; cdr3_aa: CASSPTVNEQFF
cdr3_length: 16; clone_size: once; j_call: TRBJ2-3; d_call: .; v_call: TRBV7-9; cdr3_nt: TGTGCCAGCAGCTTAGTAGTTGGGAGTTTGGCAGATACGCAGTATTTT; cdr3_aa: CASSLVVGSLADTQYF
cdr3_length: 14; clone_size: many; j_call: TRBJ2-7; d_call: TRBD1; v_call: TRBV6-2/TRBV6-3; cdr3_nt: TGTGCCAGCAGTTCCGGGACAGGGGTCAACGAGCAGTACTTC; cdr3_aa: CASSSGTGVNEQYF
cdr3_length: 13; clone_size: few; j_call: TRBJ2-7; d_call: .; v_call: TRBV28; cdr3_nt: TGTGCCAGCAGTTCCCCCCTCCCCTACGAGCAGTACTTC; cdr3_aa: CASSSPLPYEQYF
cdr3_length: 16; clone_size: .; j_call: TRBJ2-7; d_call: .; v_call: TRBV4-3; cdr3_nt: TGCGCCAGCAGCCCAATGATTAGTGCAGGCGCCTACGAGCAGTACTTC; cdr3_aa: CASSPMISAGAYEQYF
cdr3_length: 17; clone_size: .; j_call: TRBJ2-3; d_call: TRBD2; v_call: TRBV6-5; cdr3_nt: TGTGCCAGCAGTTACTCGAGAGCCGAGCGGGGGTATGGTACGCAGTATTTT; cdr3_aa: CASSYSRAERGYGTQYF
cdr3_length: 16; clone_size: .; j_call: TRBJ1-2; d_call: TRBD1; v_call: TRBV5-1; cdr3_nt: TGCGCCAGCAGTCAGGGACAGCGAAGTTCCAACTATGGCTACACCTTC; cdr3_aa: CASSQGQRSSNYGYTF
cdr3_length: 15; clone_size: .; j_call: TRBJ2-4; d_call: .; v_call: TRBV20-1; cdr3_nt: TGCAGTGCTGTCGAACTAGTCTGGGCCAAAAACATTCAGTACTTC; cdr3_aa: CSAVELVWAKNIQYF
cdr3_length: 15; clone_size: few; j_call: TRBJ2-5; d_call: TRBD2; v_call: TRBV11-3; cdr3_nt: TGTGCCAGCAGCTTTTCGGCTAGCGGGGTGGAGACCCAGTACTTC; cdr3_aa: CASSFSASGVETQYF
cdr3_length: 16; clone_size: many; j_call: TRBJ2-6; d_call: TRBD1; v_call: TRBV7-7; cdr3_nt: TGTGCTAGCAGCCGAACAGGGGGTGCTGGGGTCAACGTCCTGACTTTC; cdr3_aa: CASSRTGGAGVNVLTF
cdr3_length: 13; clone_size: .; j_call: TRBJ2-5; d_call: .; v_call: TRBV29-1; cdr3_nt: TGCAGTTTCCCCCAGCCGGACCAAGAGACCCAGTACTTC; cdr3_aa: CSFPQPDQETQYF
cdr3_length: 13; clone_size: few; j_call: TRBJ2-5; d_call: .; v_call: TRBV28; cdr3_nt: TGTGCCAGCAGGACAGAAAACCAAGAGACCCAGTACTTC; cdr3_aa: CASRTENQETQYF
cdr3_length: 14; clone_size: .; j_call: TRBJ2-7; d_call: .; v_call: TRBV7-8; cdr3_nt: TGTGCCAGCATTCAAAAACCCAGCTCCTACGAGCAGTACTTC; cdr3_aa: CASIQKPSSYEQYF
cdr3_length: 12; clone_size: .; j_call: TRBJ2-7; d_call: .; v_call: TRBV28; cdr3_nt: TGTACCAGCAGTTATGGGACCTACGAGCAGTACTTC; cdr3_aa: CTSSYGTYEQYF
cdr3_length: 14; clone_size: .; j_call: TRBJ2-7; d_call: .; v_call: TRBV3-1; cdr3_nt: TGTGCCAGCAGCCAAGCGGGCAGGGGCAATGAGCAGTACTTC; cdr3_aa: CASSQAGRGNEQYF
cdr3_length: 17; clone_size: .; j_call: TRBJ1-4; d_call: TRBD1; v_call: TRBV3-1; cdr3_nt: TGTGCCAGCAGCCAAGATGGTCCGGGACAGGGGTATGAAAAACGGTTTTTT; cdr3_aa: CASSQDGPGQGYEKRFF
cdr3_length: 14; clone_size: few; j_call: TRBJ1-5; d_call: .; v_call: TRBV5-1; cdr3_nt: TGCGCCAGCAGCTTGGAGGCCGGCAATCAGCCCCAGCATTTT; cdr3_aa: CASSLEAGNQPQHF
cdr3_length: 15; clone_size: .; j_call: TRBJ2-3; d_call: TRBD2; v_call: TRBV20-1; cdr3_nt: TGCAGTGCTAGGGACTGGCGGGGGGCCACAGATACGCAGTATTTT; cdr3_aa: CSARDWRGATDTQYF
cdr3_length: 15; clone_size: many; j_call: TRBJ2-7; d_call: TRBD2; v_call: TRBV7-2; cdr3_nt: TGTGCCAGCAGTCCTAGTATGGGGAGGGTCTACGAGCAGTACTTC; cdr3_aa: CASSPSMGRVYEQYF
cdr3_length: 20; clone_size: many; j_call: TRBJ2-6; d_call: TRBD1; v_call: TRBV10-3; cdr3_nt: TGTGCCATCAGTGAGTCCACCGGGACAGGGTGGTTCTCTGGGGCCAACGTCCTGACTTTC; cdr3_aa: CAISESTGTGWFSGANVLTF
cdr3_length: 15; clone_size: few; j_call: TRBJ2-2; d_call: TRBD2; v_call: TRBV6-5; cdr3_nt: TGTGCCAGCACAGCGGGGGGGGCCGGGACCGGGGAGCTGTTTTTT; cdr3_aa: CASTAGGAGTGELFF
cdr3_length: 16; clone_size: .; j_call: TRBJ2-5; d_call: TRBD2; v_call: TRBV28; cdr3_nt: TGTGCCAGCAGTTTGTCGGTGGGAGGGGCCGAAGAGACCCAGTACTTC; cdr3_aa: CASSLSVGGAEETQYF
cdr3_length: 11; clone_size: many; j_call: TRBJ1-4; d_call: .; v_call: TRBV29-1; cdr3_nt: TGCGTATTACAGGATAATGAAAAACTGTTTTTT; cdr3_aa: CVLQDNEKLFF
cdr3_length: 13; clone_size: .; j_call: TRBJ2-3; d_call: .; v_call: TRBV12-3/TRBV12-4; cdr3_nt: TGTGCCAGCAGAATGGCGGGGTCAGATACGCAGTATTTT; cdr3_aa: CASRMAGSDTQYF
cdr3_length: 13; clone_size: .; j_call: TRBJ1-2; d_call: .; v_call: TRBV20-1; cdr3_nt: TGCAGTGCTCCAGGACAGCCAGGCGAGGGCTACACCTTC; cdr3_aa: CSAPGQPGEGYTF
cdr3_length: 14; clone_size: .; j_call: TRBJ2-4; d_call: .; v_call: TRBV28; cdr3_nt: TGTGCCAGCAGGCCATACAGGAAACAATACATTCAGTACTTC; cdr3_aa: CASRPYRKQYIQYF
cdr3_length: 14; clone_size: few; j_call: TRBJ2-1; d_call: TRBD1; v_call: TRBV6-2/TRBV6-3; cdr3_nt: TGTGCCAGCAGTTTCAAAGGGGGCATAGATGAGCAGTTCTTC; cdr3_aa: CASSFKGGIDEQFF
cdr3_length: 14; clone_size: .; j_call: TRBJ1-1; d_call: .; v_call: TRBV27; cdr3_nt: TGTGCCAGCAGTTGGGCCGCGGGCTACACTGAAGCTTTCTTT; cdr3_aa: CASSWAAGYTEAFF
cdr3_length: 14; clone_size: .; j_call: TRBJ2-3; d_call: TRBD1; v_call: TRBV27; cdr3_nt: TGTGCCAGCTCCAGGGGGTTCCGCACAGATACGCAGTATTTT; cdr3_aa: CASSRGFRTDTQYF
cdr3_length: 16; clone_size: .; j_call: TRBJ2-5; d_call: TRBD1; v_call: TRBV7-9; cdr3_nt: TGTGCCAGCAGCCGAATTCGGGGGACAGGGGGCGACGAGCGGTACTTC; cdr3_aa: CASSRIRGTGGDERYF
cdr3_length: 12; clone_size: .; j_call: TRBJ2-1; d_call: .; v_call: TRBV24-1; cdr3_nt: TGTGCCACCGCCTCCTCCTACAATGAGCAGTTCTTC; cdr3_aa: CATASSYNEQFF
cdr3_length: 14; clone_size: few; j_call: TRBJ1-5; d_call: .; v_call: TRBV12-3/TRBV12-4; cdr3_nt: TGTGCCAGCAGTTTAACCGGGGAGCGACAGCCCCAGCATTTT; cdr3_aa: CASSLTGERQPQHF
cdr3_length: 13; clone_size: .; j_call: TRBJ1-6; d_call: .; v_call: TRBV29-1; cdr3_nt: TGCAGCGTTGAATCGGGGCTGGGTTCACCCCTCCACTTT; cdr3_aa: CSVESGLGSPLHF
cdr3_length: 15; clone_size: .; j_call: TRBJ2-3; d_call: .; v_call: TRBV7-3; cdr3_nt: TGTGCCAGCAGCTCCAACAGGAGGGACACAGATACGCAGTATTTT; cdr3_aa: CASSSNRRDTDTQYF
cdr3_length: 13; clone_size: once; j_call: TRBJ1-6; d_call: TRBD1; v_call: TRBV6-6; cdr3_nt: TGTGTCAGCGAAACAGGGGGTAATTCATCCCTCCACTTT; cdr3_aa: CVSETGGNSSLHF
cdr3_length: 16; clone_size: .; j_call: TRBJ2-7; d_call: .; v_call: TRBV2; cdr3_nt: TGTGCCAGACTGAAACCGCTGGTCCAGGGAAGCTACGAGCAGTACTTC; cdr3_aa: CARLKPLVQGSYEQYF
cdr3_length: 11; clone_size: few; j_call: TRBJ1-2; d_call: TRBD1; v_call: TRBV28; cdr3_nt: TGTGCCTGCCAGGGGGCGGATGGCTACACCTTC; cdr3_aa: CACQGADGYTF
cdr3_length: 16; clone_size: .; j_call: TRBJ1-5; d_call: TRBD1; v_call: TRBV10-2; cdr3_nt: TGCGCCAGCAGTGAGTCGCCGTCCGACAGGGTAACGCCCCAGCATTTT; cdr3_aa: CASSESPSDRVTPQHF
cdr3_length: 16; clone_size: .; j_call: TRBJ1-2; d_call: .; v_call: TRBV7-9; cdr3_nt: TGTGCCAGCGGACGAACCTTCGACAGAAACATTTATGGCTACACCTTC; cdr3_aa: CASGRTFDRNIYGYTF
cdr3_length: 14; clone_size: .; j_call: TRBJ2-4; d_call: .; v_call: TRBV7-9; cdr3_nt: TGTGCCAGCAGCTTCCAGCCCGGGACCTATGAGCAGTACTTC; cdr3_aa: CASSFQPGTYEQYF
cdr3_length: 17; clone_size: .; j_call: TRBJ1-1; d_call: TRBD1; v_call: TRBV28; cdr3_nt: TGTGCCAGCAGTTTGACCGGGACAGGGGGCCGTGGGACTGAAGCTTTCTTT; cdr3_aa: CASSLTGTGGRGTEAFF
cdr3_length: 14; clone_size: .; j_call: TRBJ1-1; d_call: TRBD1; v_call: TRBV27; cdr3_nt: TGTGCCAGCAGGGTACAGGGGGAGAACACTGAAGCTTTCTTT; cdr3_aa: CASRVQGENTEAFF
cdr3_length: 14; clone_size: .; j_call: TRBJ1-4; d_call: TRBD1; v_call: TRBV20-1; cdr3_nt: TGCAGTGCTCGAAAGACAGGGTGGGAAGAAAAACTGTTTTTT; cdr3_aa: CSARKTGWEEKLFF
cdr3_length: 16; clone_size: .; j_call: TRBJ2-6; d_call: TRBD1; v_call: TRBV15; cdr3_nt: TGTGCCGCCAACAGGACAGGGGGCTCTGGGGCCAACGTCCTGACTTTC; cdr3_aa: CAANRTGGSGANVLTF
cdr3_length: 15; clone_size: .; j_call: TRBJ1-1; d_call: TRBD1; v_call: TRBV5-1; cdr3_nt: TGCGCCAGCAGCGTCAGAACAGGGGGCGGAACTGAAGCTTTCTTT; cdr3_aa: CASSVRTGGGTEAFF